This T cell receptor beta chain stems from a study of OX40 agonist ivuxolimab in advanced cancers. Here immunoSEQ multiplex PCR was the method, and the copy in TCRdb shows in-frame clones only, minus some. Among 99,000 or so clones listed, 84% were seen once. This CDR3 spans 14 amino acids. The V end lost 8 bases, the J end lost 3 bases, and 14 bases lay between the germline ends. CDR1 and CDR2 from the germline V gene are SGHRS and YFSETQ. The source material was CD4+ or CD8+ T cells sorted from blood, sampled in a trial of the OX40 agonist ivuxolimab. The rearrangement links TRBV5-1 to TRBJ2-2; possibly TRBD1 for D (6 bases). The clonotype comes from an adult with an advanced solid tumor such as melanoma, head and neck, liver or kidney cancer. The CDR3 DNA sequence: TGCGCCAGTACGCAGGGACACTACACCGGGGAGCTGTTTTTT. Its translation is CASTQGHYTGELFF.